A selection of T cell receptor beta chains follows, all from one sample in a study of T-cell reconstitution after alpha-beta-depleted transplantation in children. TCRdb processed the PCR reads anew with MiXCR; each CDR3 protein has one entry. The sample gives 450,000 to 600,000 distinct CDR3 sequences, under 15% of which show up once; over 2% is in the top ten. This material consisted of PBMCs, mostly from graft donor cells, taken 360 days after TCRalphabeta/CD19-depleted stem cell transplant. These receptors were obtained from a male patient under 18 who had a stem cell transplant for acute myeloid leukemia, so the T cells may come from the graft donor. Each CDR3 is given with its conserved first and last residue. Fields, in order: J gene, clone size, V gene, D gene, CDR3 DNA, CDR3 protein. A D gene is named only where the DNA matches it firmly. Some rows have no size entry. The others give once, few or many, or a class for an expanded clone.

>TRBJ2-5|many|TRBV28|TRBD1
TGTGCCAGCAGTTTATTCAGGGGGCGGGAGACCCAGTACTTC
CASSLFRGRETQYF
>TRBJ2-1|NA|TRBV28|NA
TGTGCCAGCAGTGCAAGATTCGAGGGACCAGCCGACAATGAGCAGTTCTTC
CASSARFEGPADNEQFF
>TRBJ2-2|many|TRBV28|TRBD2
TGTGCCAGCAGTCCCCGACTAGCGGGAGGGAGCACCGGGGAGCTGTTTTTT
CASSPRLAGGSTGELFF
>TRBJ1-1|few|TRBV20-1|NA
TGCAGTGCTCCCTACAGGGTGGGCACTGAAGCTTTCTTT
CSAPYRVGTEAFF
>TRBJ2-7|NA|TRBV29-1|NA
TGCAGCGGATCCGGACCCTACGAGCAGTACTTC
CSGSGPYEQYF
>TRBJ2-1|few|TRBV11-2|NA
TGTGCCAGCAGCTTAGGGGCGGGAAGGGTTGAGCAGTTCTTC
CASSLGAGRVEQFF
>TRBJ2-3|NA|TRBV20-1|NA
TGCAGTGCTCGCCATCAGGGGTCCACAGATACGCAGTATTTT
CSARHQGSTDTQYF
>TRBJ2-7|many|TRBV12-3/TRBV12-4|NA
TGTGCCAGCAGTTTAGTGATCGGCTACGAGCAGTACTTC
CASSLVIGYEQYF
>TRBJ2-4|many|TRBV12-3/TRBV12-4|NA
TGTGCCAGCAGTTTAGGAGGAGGGAAAAACATTCAGTACTTC
CASSLGGGKNIQYF
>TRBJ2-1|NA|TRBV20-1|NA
TGCAGTGCTAATGACGGGAGTGGTGAGCAGTTCTTC
CSANDGSGEQFF
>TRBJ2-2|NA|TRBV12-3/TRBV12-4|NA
TGTGCCAGCAGTCCCTGGGGGGCGCGGACCGGGGAGCTGTTTTTT
CASSPWGARTGELFF
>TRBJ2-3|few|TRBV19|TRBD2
TGTGCCAGTAGACCACTAGCGGGAGCTACAGATACGCAGTATTTT
CASRPLAGATDTQYF
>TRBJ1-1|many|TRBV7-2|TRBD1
TGTGCCAGCAGCTTAACGAGGGGGCTGAACACTGAAGCTTTCTTT
CASSLTRGLNTEAFF
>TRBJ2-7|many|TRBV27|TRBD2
TGTGCCAGCAGTTTATTGAGGCGGGAGGGTTCCTACGAGCAGTACTTC
CASSLLRREGSYEQYF
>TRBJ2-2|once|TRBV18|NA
TGTGCCAGCTCACCACCATTCATTCAGAGGATTACCCCTGCCGGGGAGCTGTTTTTT
CASSPPFIQRITPAGELFF